The T cell receptor beta chain described here comes from a study of response to subunit inactivated influenza vaccine. Study observations and caveats: The authors suggested that few new T cells are recruited per seasonal influenza vaccination.

TCRdb used MiXCR to reprocess the RT-PCR reads, holding one entry per CDR3 protein. The sample carries around 480,000 distinct CDR3 sequences, around 9.9% recorded once. Per the germline V gene, CDR1 is SNHLY and CDR2 is FYNNEI. CDR3 length: 13 amino acids. Trimming removed 9 bases at V and 0 bases at J, with 12 bases between. On this clonotype itself: Its antigen is currently unknown.

Sequences were derived from PBMCs from blood, sampled 45 days after vaccination. The chain recombines TRBV2 with TRBJ2-7; D perhaps matches TRBD1 (6 bases). The receptor's source is a man aged 45-65 years who received an inactivated influenza vaccine. CDR3 sequence reads: CARSGESSYEQYF. As DNA, the CDR3 is TGTGCCAGGTCAGGGGAATCCTCCTACGAGCAGTACTTC.